The next 9 T cell receptor beta chains were all read from a single sample in a study of T cells in tuberculosis. Libraries were prepared by immunoSEQ multiplex PCR; TCRdb keeps only in-frame clonotypes and omits some of them. The data hold 55,000 to 65,000 clones, with 65% to 90% observed a single time. Cells were sorted from thawed PBMC rested overnight and stained with GMM-loaded CD1B tetramer, viability dye and anti-CD3. CD1B tetramers were loaded with Rhodococcus equi-derived C32 glucose monomycolate. Sequenced sample: CD1b-GMM tetramer-negative cells sorted from PBMCs. The receptor set was obtained from an adult woman with latent tuberculosis.

This chain connects TRBV5-6 to TRBJ1-3, with D possibly being TRBD1 (5 bases). From germline, CDR1 is SGHDT and CDR2 YYEEEE. The CDR3 is 15 amino acids. The V end lost 5 bases, the J end lost 5 bases, and 17 bases lay between the germline ends. CDR3 bases: TGTGCCAGCAGGAATTCCCGGGCAGGGAGAAACACCATATATTTT. Its protein product is CASRNSRAGRNTIYF.

This clone was observed a handful of times. CDR3 sequence reads: CASSEAGQGIQYF. The CDR3 coding sequence is TGTGCCAGCAGTGAAGCAGGCCAGGGGATTCAGTACTTC. V usage is TRBV6-1 and J usage is TRBJ2-4, with D possibly TRBD1 on 6 matching bases. This CDR3 has 13 residues. V lost 0 bases and J lost 10, with 10 bases in between. Germline V lookup: CDR1 MNHNS, CDR2 SASEGT.

This clone was counted between two and nine times. The chain recombines TRBV2 with TRBJ1-2; 9 nucleotides agree with TRBD1. The germline CDR1 and CDR2 sequences are SNHLY and FYNNEI. The V gene end was trimmed by 6 bases and the J gene end by 6 bases; junction bases not matched to a gene: 11. The CDR3 is made up of 15 amino acids. For the CDR3, the DNA is TGTGCCAGCAGCTTCCGACAGGGGGGAGCCAATGGCTACACCTTC. Translating it yields CASSFRQGGANGYTF.

The chain couples TRBV18 to TRBJ2-3; tentatively, D is TRBD1 (5 bases). The germline gives CDR1 KGHSH, CDR2 LQKENI. Trimming removed 1 base from V and 3 bases from J, with 8 bases in between. This CDR3 spans 14 amino acids. CDR3 sequence reads: CASSPLQGTDTQYF. CDR3 in DNA: TGTGCCAGCTCACCACTCCAGGGTACAGATACGCAGTATTTT.

The CDR3 nucleotides read TGTGCCAGCAGCTTTAACAGGGATGGAGAGCAGTACTTC. This translates into CASSFNRDGEQYF. V is TRBV13 and J is TRBJ2-7; TRBD1 is a possible D gene (6 bases). Germline V CDR1 and CDR2: PRHDT, FYEKMQ (reference sequence). Trimming stripped 3 bases from V and 7 bases from J, with 13 bases between. CDR3 size: 13 residues.

This clone came up a few times. The chain combines TRBV4-3 with TRBJ2-7; tentatively, D is TRBD2 (6 bases). V was trimmed by 6 bases and J by 2 bases, leaving 17 bases between them. The CDR3 extends over 15 amino acids. Per the germline V gene, CDR1 is LGHNA and CDR2 is YSLEER. This CDR3 reads CASSLTLEGTYEQYF. As DNA, the CDR3 is TGCGCCAGCAGTCTTACACTGGAGGGGACCTACGAGCAGTACTTC.

The chain has TRBV11-2 and TRBJ2-1, with 7 bases aligning to TRBD1. V lost 4 bases to trimming and J lost 1 base; unmatched junction nucleotides: 4. This CDR3 is built from 15 residues. CDR1 is SGHAT, CDR2 FQNNGV, per germline. The CDR3 loop reads CASSSLTGSYNEQFF. DNA of the CDR3: TGTGCCAGCAGCTCATTGACAGGGTCCTACAATGAGCAGTTCTTC.

The chain has TRBV11-3 and TRBJ2-1; TRBD2 agrees at 10 bases. V trimming: 1 base; J trimming: 7 bases; junction bases outside the gene matches: 10. Germline lookup yields CDR1 SGHNT and CDR2 YENEEA. The length of the CDR3 is 17 residues. In nucleotides, the CDR3 is TGTGCCAGCAGCTTAGTCATGAGCGGGGGGGCCGGGAATGAGCAGTTCTTC. Residues: CASSLVMSGGAGNEQFF. Full variable domain (outside the CDR3, taken from reference TRBV11-3 and TRBJ2-1): EAGVVQSPRYKIIEKKQPVAFWCNPISGHNTLYWYLQNLGQGPELLIRYENEEAVDDSQLPKDRFSAERLKGVDSTLKIQPAELGDSAVYLCASSLVMSGGAGNEQFFGPGTRLTVL.

This sequence joins TRBV9 and TRBJ2-7; no clear D. The CDR3 length is 15 residues. Trimming pared 0 bases from V and 0 bases from J, leaving 10 bases between. CDR1 is SGDLS, CDR2 YYNGEE, per germline. CDR3 nucleotides: TGTGCCAGCAGCGTAGCTCCGGAGAGCTCCTACGAGCAGTACTTC. This gives the protein CASSVAPESSYEQYF.